The 28 T cell receptor beta chains presented below share a single source sample, sequenced in a study of cytomegalovirus exposure and HLA in healthy donors. The PCR made use of 60 Vbeta and 13 Jbeta primers. TCRdb's table, derived via immunoSEQ multiplex PCR, lists solely in-frame clones and lacks some. Of under 45,000 clones listed, 80% are singletons. The sample taken for sequencing was PBMCs. Source of these receptors: a male donor in good health and CMV-seronegative.

The V call is TRBV7-8, the J call TRBJ2-2; D unclear. CDR1 and CDR2 (germline): SGHVS, FQNEAQ. Trimming shortened V by 1 base and J by 0 bases, and 9 bases separated the two germline ends. The CDR3 length is 16 residues. CDR3 sequence: CASSLVPAANTGELFF. DNA for the CDR3: TGTGCCAGCAGCTTAGTGCCTGCAGCGAACACCGGGGAGCTGTTTTTT.

This clone was picked up a small number of times. The V gene is TRBV5-6, the J gene TRBJ2-2; TRBD2 aligns across 11 bases. Germline-derived CDR1 and CDR2 are SGHDT and YYEEEE. V shed 8 bases, J shed 0 bases, and the junction held 12 bases outside the gene matches. The CDR3 runs to 18 residues. The CDR3 DNA is TGTGCCAGAATGCCCCGGGGGACTAGCGGAACGAACACCGGGGAGCTGTTTTTT. Translating it yields CARMPRGTSGTNTGELFF.

The V call is TRBV28, the J call TRBJ2-3, with 9 bases matching TRBD1. Losses at the gene ends were 3 bases for V and 3 bases for J; bases not matched to a gene: 4. CDR3 length: 15 amino acids. Germline V gives CDR1 MDHEN, CDR2 SYDVKM. This CDR3 reads CASSFQTGGTDTQYF. The CDR3, as DNA: TGTGCCAGCAGTTTCCAGACAGGGGGGACAGATACGCAGTATTTT.

V gene TRBV27 combines with J gene TRBJ2-7; a possible D gene is TRBD2 (7 bases). Germline V gene sequence: CDR1 MNHEY, CDR2 SMNVEV (reference sequence). The CDR3 loop spans 15 amino acids. Trimming pared 3 bases from V and 3 bases from J, leaving 15 bases between. The DNA of the CDR3 is TGTGCCAGCAGTTTCGGGGGGCGCGGATTCTACGAGCAGTACTTC. Translation: CASSFGGRGFYEQYF.

This clone has just one count. V is TRBV7-8 and J is TRBJ1-5, with TRBD1 matching over 11 bases. The CDR3 has 16 amino acids. Germline V CDR1 and CDR2: SGHVS, FQNEAQ. J was trimmed by 5 bases and V by 5 bases; bases with no gene match: 8. In nucleotides, the CDR3 is TGTGCCAGCAGCCGCCGGGACAGGGGGGTCGATCAGCCCCAGCATTTT. The encoded protein is CASSRRDRGVDQPQHF.

The chain links TRBV7-3 to TRBJ2-7; TRBD2 matches 11 bases. CDR3 length: 14 amino acids. After removal of 2 bases from V and 6 bases from J, the junction contained 3 bases not matched to a gene. Germline assignment: CDR1 SGHTA and CDR2 FQGTGA. The CDR3 loop reads CASSLLAGGAEQYF. The CDR3 DNA sequence: TGTGCCAGCAGCTTACTAGCGGGAGGTGCCGAGCAGTACTTC.

The chain couples TRBV4-3 to TRBJ2-7, with D perhaps matching TRBD1 (6 bases). Germline V lookup: CDR1 LGHNA, CDR2 YSLEER. The ends were cut back, 4 bases at V and 4 bases at J, with 14 bases in the middle. The CDR3 spans 14 residues. The CDR3 sequence is CASSRETGLYEQYF. The CDR3 DNA sequence: TGCGCCAGCAGCCGAGAGACAGGCCTTTACGAGCAGTACTTC.

J is TRBJ1-2 and V is TRBV18; possibly TRBD1 for D (6 bases). The CDR3 is made up of 13 amino acids. Trimming removed 6 bases at V and 5 bases at J, with 13 bases between. CDR1 is KGHSH and CDR2 is LQKENI in the germline V gene. As DNA, the CDR3 is TGTGCCAGCTCCGCGCTACAGGGTTATGGCTACACCTTC. Its translation is CASSALQGYGYTF.

The chain has TRBV30 and TRBJ2-1, with D possibly matching TRBD1 (6 bases). The ends were cut back, 5 bases at V and 5 bases at J, with 19 bases in the middle. Germline V CDR1 and CDR2: GTSNPN, SVGIG (reference sequence). The CDR3 is made up of 15 amino acids. CDR3 bases: TGTGCCTGGGCTATACAGGGTGCGGCGGACAATGAGCAGTTCTTC. Protein sequence: CAWAIQGAADNEQFF.

V usage is TRBV18 and J usage is TRBJ2-1; D possibly corresponds to TRBD2 (5 bases). The CDR3 totals 16 residues. Trimming took off 4 bases at V and 6 bases at J, with 19 bases between the two ends. The germline V gene encodes CDR1 KGHSH and CDR2 LQKENI. CDR3 amino acids: CASSHRTSPGPNEQFF. The DNA for the CDR3 is TGTGCCAGCTCACACCGGACTTCCCCCGGTCCCAATGAGCAGTTCTTC.

This clone has only a few counts. This chain connects TRBV7-9 to TRBJ2-1; possibly TRBD1 for D (5 bases). Trimming took 2 bases from V and 4 from J, leaving 9 bases between them. The CDR3 extends over 14 amino acids. CDR1 is SEHNR, CDR2 FQNEAQ, per germline (reference sequence). In DNA, the CDR3 is TGTGCCAGCAGCTTATCAGGGCCTTACAATGAGCAGTTCTTC. It yields the protein CASSLSGPYNEQFF. Filled out from reference TRBV7-9 and TRBJ2-1, the complete variable domain reads DTGVSQNPRHKITKRGQNVTFRCDPISEHNRLYWYRQTLGQGPEFLTYFQNEAQLEKSRLLSDRFSAERPKGSFSTLEIQRTEQGDSAMYLCASSLSGPYNEQFFGPGTRLTVL.

By proportion, this clone is medium-sized (0.01 to 0.1%). V usage is TRBV7-2 and J usage is TRBJ2-2; D remains unclear. CDR1 and CDR2 (germline): SGHTA, FQGNSA. The CDR3 loop spans 12 amino acids. Trimming shortened V by 5 bases and J by 4 bases, and 5 bases separated the two germline ends. The CDR3 coding sequence is TGTGCCAGCAGCCTGCGCACCGGGGAGCTGTTTTTT. Translated, it gives CASSLRTGELFF.

V usage is TRBV30 and J usage is TRBJ1-1; D call uncertain. Germline assignment: CDR1 GTSNPN and CDR2 SVGIG (reference sequence). V shed 1 base and J shed 6 bases, with 9 bases lying between them. The CDR3 extends over 12 amino acids. The CDR3 DNA reads as TGTGCCTGGAGTGCCTGGAGGGCTGAAGCTTTCTTT. Translation gives CAWSAWRAEAFF.

The chain has TRBV30 and TRBJ2-1; 8 positions agree with TRBD2. Germline CDR1 and CDR2: GTSNPN and SVGIG (reference sequence). J lost 0 bases, V lost 5 bases, and 9 bases had no gene match. This CDR3 has 16 residues. The CDR3 coding sequence is TGTGCCTGGGCCTCCTTAGCGGGGCCCTCCTACAATGAGCAGTTCTTC. It is translated as CAWASLAGPSYNEQFF.

The chain employs TRBV25-1 and TRBJ2-5; 10 bases match TRBD2. CDR1 and CDR2 (germline): MGHDK, SYGVNS. This CDR3 has 14 residues. Trimming cost V 5 bases and J 2 bases; bases outside gene matches: 2. The CDR3 DNA is TGTGCCAGCAGTACACTAGCGGGGCAAGAGACCCAGTACTTC. The encoded protein is CASSTLAGQETQYF.

This chain links TRBV29-1 with TRBJ1-5; TRBD1 agrees at 8 bases. The germline gives CDR1 SQVTM, CDR2 ANQGSEA. Trimming removed 6 bases from V and 4 bases from J; junction bases left unmatched: 5. The CDR3 contains 13 residues. The CDR3 nucleotides are TGCAGCGTCCGCCGGGACAGGAATCAGCCCCAGCATTTT. It specifies CSVRRDRNQPQHF.

The CDR3 bases are TGTGCCAGCAGCTTAACACAGGGTCCCCAAGAGACCCAGTACTTC. Translating gives CASSLTQGPQETQYF. This chain connects TRBV7-2 to TRBJ2-5, with D perhaps TRBD1 (6 bases). CDR3 length equals 15 residues. Between the trimmed V and J ends, which lost 2 bases and 1 base, there was a span of 11 bases. The germline V gene has CDR1 SGHTA and CDR2 FQGNSA.

This chain joins TRBV10-2 and TRBJ1-5; tentatively, D is TRBD1 (6 bases). The CDR3 runs 15 residues. CDR1 and CDR2 (germline): WSHSY, SAAADI. V lost 2 bases, J lost 6 bases, and 14 bases lay in between. The CDR3 coding sequence is TGCGCCAGCAGTGAGCGGGGGGGAGGGGGTCAGCCCCAGCATTTT. Protein: CASSERGGGGQPQHF.

In nucleotides, the CDR3 is TGTGCCAGTAGTATCTCCAGGGTCGGTTCACCCCTCCACTTT. This gives the protein CASSISRVGSPLHF. This rearrangement joins TRBV19 to TRBJ1-6, with D perhaps matching TRBD1 (5 bases). The CDR3 is made up of 14 amino acids. Germline-derived CDR1 and CDR2 are LNHDA and SQIVND (reference sequence). V lost 3 bases and J 9 bases, leaving 12 bases between the germline ends.

The V call is TRBV5-5, the J call TRBJ2-2; D is undetermined. The CDR3 has 13 residues. V was pared by 2 bases and J by 7 bases, with 9 bases between. Germline V CDR1 and CDR2: SGHKS, YYEKEE (reference sequence). CDR3 region: CASSFQRGGELFF. The CDR3 DNA reads as TGTGCCAGCAGCTTTCAGCGAGGCGGGGAGCTGTTTTTT. The entire variable domain, with the rest obtained from reference TRBV5-5 and TRBJ2-2, is as follows: DAGVTQSPTHLIKTRGQQVTLRCSPISGHKSVSWYQQVLGQGPQFIFQYYEKEERGRGNFPDRFSARQFPNYSSELNVNALLLGDSALYLCASSFQRGGELFFGEGSRLTVL.

The chain has TRBV7-9 and TRBJ2-5; D perhaps matches TRBD1 (6 bases). Germline CDR1 reads SEHNR; CDR2 reads FQNEAQ (reference sequence). The CDR3 is 15 amino acids. Trimming shortened V by 5 bases and J by 1 base, and 14 bases separated the two germline ends. The CDR3 DNA reads TGTGCCAGCAGCCCCCCAGGGGACACCCAAGAGACCCAGTACTTC. It encodes CASSPPGDTQETQYF. Looking up the rest from reference TRBV7-9 and TRBJ2-5 gives the full variable domain: DTGVSQNPRHKITKRGQNVTFRCDPISEHNRLYWYRQTLGQGPEFLTYFQNEAQLEKSRLLSDRFSAERPKGSFSTLEIQRTEQGDSAMYLCASSPPGDTQETQYFGPGTRLLVL.

The rearrangement uses TRBV7-2 and TRBJ1-5; D is uncertain. The germline CDR1 and CDR2 sequences are SGHTA and FQGNSA. The CDR3 runs to 15 residues. The ends were cut back, 1 base at V and 0 bases at J, with 7 bases in the middle. CDR3 sequence reads: CASSLEPGSNQPQHF. In nucleotides, the CDR3 is TGTGCCAGCAGCTTAGAGCCAGGTAGCAATCAGCCCCAGCATTTT.

The chain links TRBV6-6 to TRBJ1-1, with D tentatively TRBD1 (5 bases). The V gene's germline CDR1 is MNHNY and CDR2 SVGAGI (reference sequence). The CDR3 contains 14 residues. Trimming removed 6 bases at V and 0 bases at J, with 11 bases between. For the CDR3, the DNA is TGTGCCAGCAGGACGACAGCGATGAACACTGAAGCTTTCTTT. Translating it yields CASRTTAMNTEAFF.

This chain uses TRBV28 with TRBJ1-2; TRBD1 matches 7 bases. This CDR3 has 14 residues. Germline V lookup: CDR1 MDHEN, CDR2 SYDVKM. V shed 3 bases and J 4 bases; nucleotides not matched to a gene: 5. CDR3 sequence reads: CASSFPGDSYGYTF. The DNA of the CDR3 is TGTGCCAGCAGTTTCCCCGGGGACAGCTATGGCTACACCTTC.

The chain is built from TRBV4-2 and TRBJ2-5; 8 nucleotides agree with TRBD2. From germline, CDR1 is LGHNA and CDR2 YNFKEQ. This CDR3 spans 16 amino acids. The V and J ends lost 1 base and 5 bases, in that order; junction bases with no gene match: 9. The CDR3 DNA reads TGTGCCAGCAGCCAAGGGGATAGCGGGGCCATTGAGACCCAGTACTTC. Its protein is CASSQGDSGAIETQYF.

The V and J genes are TRBV19 and TRBJ1-1; D is ambiguous. Germline V CDR1 and CDR2: LNHDA, SQIVND (reference sequence). This CDR3 region has 14 residues. Trimming stripped 6 bases from V and 11 bases from J, with 22 bases between. The CDR3 loop reads CASSHMEGGRWAFF. As DNA, the CDR3 is TGTGCCAGTAGCCACATGGAAGGAGGGCGGTGGGCTTTCTTT.

The chain links TRBV7-3 to TRBJ2-5; 7 bases line up with TRBD2. The CDR3 totals 13 residues. Per germline, CDR1 SGHTA and CDR2 FQGTGA. With V trimmed by 5 bases and J by 4 bases, 4 bases remained unmatched. CDR3 nucleotides: TGTGCCAGCAGCCGGGGGGAGGGAGAGACCCAGTACTTC. This translates into CASSRGEGETQYF.

The chain has TRBV5-6 and TRBJ1-1; perhaps TRBD1 as D (5 bases). V was cut by 1 base and J by 4 bases, with 8 bases left in between. Germline CDR1 SGHDT, CDR2 YYEEEE. The CDR3 is 13 amino acids. The CDR3 region is CASSLQGGTEAFF. For the CDR3, the DNA is TGTGCCAGCAGCTTGCAGGGAGGCACTGAAGCTTTCTTT.